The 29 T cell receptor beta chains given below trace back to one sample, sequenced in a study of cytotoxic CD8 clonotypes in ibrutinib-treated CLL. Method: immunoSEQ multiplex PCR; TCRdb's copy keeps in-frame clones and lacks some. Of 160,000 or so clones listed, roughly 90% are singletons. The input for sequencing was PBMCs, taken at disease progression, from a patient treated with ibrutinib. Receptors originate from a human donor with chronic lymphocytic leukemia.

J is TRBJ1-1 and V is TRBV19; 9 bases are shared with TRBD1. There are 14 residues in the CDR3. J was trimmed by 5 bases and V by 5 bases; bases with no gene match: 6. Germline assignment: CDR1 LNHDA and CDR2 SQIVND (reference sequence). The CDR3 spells CASSSGQGRTEAFF. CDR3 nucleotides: TGTGCCAGTAGTTCCGGACAGGGGAGGACTGAAGCTTTCTTT.

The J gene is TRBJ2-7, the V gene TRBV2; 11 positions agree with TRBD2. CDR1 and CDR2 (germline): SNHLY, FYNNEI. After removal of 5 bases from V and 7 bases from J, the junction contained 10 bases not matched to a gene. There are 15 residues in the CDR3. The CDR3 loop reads CASSLLLAGVQEQYF. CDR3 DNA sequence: TGTGCCAGCAGTCTATTACTAGCGGGAGTACAAGAGCAGTACTTC.

The CDR3 reads CASSSTGNNYTF. The CDR3 DNA sequence: TGTGCCAGCTCCTCCACAGGGAATAACTACACCTTC. The V gene is TRBV18, the J gene TRBJ1-2, with a tentative D call TRBD1 (6 bases). The germline V gene encodes CDR1 KGHSH and CDR2 LQKENI. CDR3 length: 12 amino acids. V was clipped by 6 bases and J by 10 bases, with 15 bases between them. Variable domain in full (rest from reference TRBV18 and TRBJ1-2): NAGVMQNPRHLVRRRGQEARLRCSPMKGHSHVYWYRQLPEEGLKFMVYLQKENIIDESGMPKERFSAEFPKEGPSILRIQQVVRGDSAAYFCASSSTGNNYTFGSGTRLTVV.

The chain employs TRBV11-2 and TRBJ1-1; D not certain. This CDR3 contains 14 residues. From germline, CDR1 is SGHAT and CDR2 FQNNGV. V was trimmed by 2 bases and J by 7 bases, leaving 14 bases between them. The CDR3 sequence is CASSLPREIIEAFF. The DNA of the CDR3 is TGTGCCAGCAGCTTACCGCGGGAGATAATTGAAGCTTTCTTT.

The CDR3 DNA sequence: TGTGCCAGCAGCTTAATGACCTCGGGGACCGGGGAGCTGTTTTTT. It codes for CASSLMTSGTGELFF. The chain combines TRBV11-3 with TRBJ2-2, with D maybe TRBD2 (5 bases). Germline assignment: CDR1 SGHNT and CDR2 YENEEA. Trimming shortened V by 2 bases and J by 5 bases, and 12 bases separated the two germline ends. CDR3 length: 15 amino acids.

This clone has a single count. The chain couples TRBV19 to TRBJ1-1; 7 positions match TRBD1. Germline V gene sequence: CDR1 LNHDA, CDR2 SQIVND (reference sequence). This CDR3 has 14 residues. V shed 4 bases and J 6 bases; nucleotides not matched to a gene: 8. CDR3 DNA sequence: TGTGCCAGTAGTACTAATTGGGACAGCGCTGAAGCTTTCTTT. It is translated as CASSTNWDSAEAFF. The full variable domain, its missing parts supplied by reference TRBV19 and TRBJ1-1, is DGGITQSPKYLFRKEGQNVTLSCEQNLNHDAMYWYRQDPGQGLRLIYYSQIVNDFQKGDIAEGYSVSREKKESFPLTVTSAQKNPTAFYLCASSTNWDSAEAFFGQGTRLTVV.

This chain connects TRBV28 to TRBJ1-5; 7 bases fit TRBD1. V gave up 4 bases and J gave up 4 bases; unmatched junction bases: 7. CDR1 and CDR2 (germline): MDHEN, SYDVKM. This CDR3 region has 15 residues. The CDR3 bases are TGTGCCAGCAGTTCCCAGGGGGGGGCGAATCAGCCCCAGCATTTT. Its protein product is CASSSQGGANQPQHF.

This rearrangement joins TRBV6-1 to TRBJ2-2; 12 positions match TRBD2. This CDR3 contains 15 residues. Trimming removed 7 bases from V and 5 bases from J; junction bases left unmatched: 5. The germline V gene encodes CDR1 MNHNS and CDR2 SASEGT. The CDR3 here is CASNTGTSGTGELFF. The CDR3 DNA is TGTGCCAGCAATACCGGGACTAGCGGGACCGGGGAGCTGTTTTTT.

The CDR3 sequence: CATSRKRASGTSTDTQYF. The CDR3, as DNA: TGTGCCACCAGCCGAAAACGGGCTAGCGGGACGAGCACAGATACGCAGTATTTT. The rearrangement links TRBV15 to TRBJ2-3; 9 bases are shared with TRBD2. After removal of 5 bases from V and 0 bases from J, the junction contained 12 bases not matched to a gene. CDR3 size: 18 residues. Germline V CDR1 and CDR2: LNHNV, YYDKDF (reference sequence).

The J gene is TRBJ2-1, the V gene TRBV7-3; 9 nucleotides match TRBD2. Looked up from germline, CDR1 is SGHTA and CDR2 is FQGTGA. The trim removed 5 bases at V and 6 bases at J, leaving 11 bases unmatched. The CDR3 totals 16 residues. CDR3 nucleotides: TGTGCCAGCAGCCGGAAAGGAGCGGGAGGCCGCAATGAGCAGTTCTTC. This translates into CASSRKGAGGRNEQFF.

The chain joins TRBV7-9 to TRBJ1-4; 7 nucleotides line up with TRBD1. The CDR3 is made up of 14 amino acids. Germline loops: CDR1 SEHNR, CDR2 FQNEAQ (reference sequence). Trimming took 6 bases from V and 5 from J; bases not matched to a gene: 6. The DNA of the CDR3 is TGTGCCAGCAGTTCACGGGACAGAAATGAAAAACTGTTTTTT. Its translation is CASSSRDRNEKLFF. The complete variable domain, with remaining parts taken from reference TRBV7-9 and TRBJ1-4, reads DTGVSQNPRHKITKRGQNVTFRCDPISEHNRLYWYRQTLGQGPEFLTYFQNEAQLEKSRLLSDRFSAERPKGSFSTLEIQRTEQGDSAMYLCASSSRDRNEKLFFGSGTQLSVL.

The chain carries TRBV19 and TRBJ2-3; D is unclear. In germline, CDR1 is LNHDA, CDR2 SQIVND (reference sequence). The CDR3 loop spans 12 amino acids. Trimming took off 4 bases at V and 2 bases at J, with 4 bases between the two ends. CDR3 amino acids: CASSKDTDTQYF. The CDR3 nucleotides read TGTGCCAGTAGTAAAGACACAGATACGCAGTATTTT.

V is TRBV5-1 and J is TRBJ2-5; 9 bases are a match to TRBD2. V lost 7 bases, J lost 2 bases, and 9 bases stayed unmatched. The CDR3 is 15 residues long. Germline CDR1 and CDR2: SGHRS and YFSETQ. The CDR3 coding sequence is TGCGCCAGCGGGGTAGCGGGAGAAAGGCAAGAGACCCAGTACTTC. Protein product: CASGVAGERQETQYF. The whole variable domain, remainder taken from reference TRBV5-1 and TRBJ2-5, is KAGVTQTPRYLIKTRGQQVTLSCSPISGHRSVSWYQQTPGQGLQFLFEYFSETQRNKGNFPGRFSGRQFSNSRSEMNVSTLELGDSALYLCASGVAGERQETQYFGPGTRLLVL.

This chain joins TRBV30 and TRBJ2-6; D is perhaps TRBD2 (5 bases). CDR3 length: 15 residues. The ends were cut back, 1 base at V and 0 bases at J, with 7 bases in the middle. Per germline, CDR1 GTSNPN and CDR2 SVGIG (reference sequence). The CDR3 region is CAWSGGSSGANVLTF. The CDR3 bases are TGTGCCTGGAGTGGTGGGAGCTCTGGGGCCAACGTCCTGACTTTC.

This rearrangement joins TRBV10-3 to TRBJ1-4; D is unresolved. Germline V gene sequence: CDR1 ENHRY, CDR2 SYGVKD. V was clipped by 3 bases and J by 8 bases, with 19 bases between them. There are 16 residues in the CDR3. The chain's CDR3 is CAISDRLGSVGEKLFF. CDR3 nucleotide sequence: TGTGCCATCAGTGATAGGTTGGGCAGCGTCGGAGAAAAACTGTTTTTT.

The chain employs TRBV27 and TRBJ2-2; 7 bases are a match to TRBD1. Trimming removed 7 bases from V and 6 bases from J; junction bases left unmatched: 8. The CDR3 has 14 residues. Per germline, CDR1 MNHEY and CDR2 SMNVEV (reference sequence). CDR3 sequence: CASKEGQGAGELFF. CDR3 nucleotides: TGTGCCAGCAAAGAAGGGCAGGGGGCCGGGGAGCTGTTTTTT.

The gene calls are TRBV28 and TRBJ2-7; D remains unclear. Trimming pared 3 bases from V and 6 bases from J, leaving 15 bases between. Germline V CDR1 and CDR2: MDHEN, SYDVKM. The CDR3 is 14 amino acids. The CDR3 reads CASSLPDPWGEQYF. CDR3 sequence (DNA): TGTGCCAGCAGTTTGCCAGATCCCTGGGGCGAGCAGTACTTC.

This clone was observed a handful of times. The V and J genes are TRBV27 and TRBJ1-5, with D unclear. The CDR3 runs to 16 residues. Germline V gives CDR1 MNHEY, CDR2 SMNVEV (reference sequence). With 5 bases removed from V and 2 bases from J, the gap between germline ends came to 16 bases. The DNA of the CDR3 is TGTGCCAGCAGTAACGGAGCGGGAATGGGCAATCAGCCCCAGCATTTT. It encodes CASSNGAGMGNQPQHF.

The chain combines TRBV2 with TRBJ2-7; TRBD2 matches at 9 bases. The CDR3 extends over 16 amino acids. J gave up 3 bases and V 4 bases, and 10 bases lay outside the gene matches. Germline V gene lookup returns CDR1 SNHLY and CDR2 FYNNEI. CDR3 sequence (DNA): TGTGCCAGCAGTGCGGAAGTAGCGGGGGTAGACTACGAGCAGTACTTC. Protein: CASSAEVAGVDYEQYF.

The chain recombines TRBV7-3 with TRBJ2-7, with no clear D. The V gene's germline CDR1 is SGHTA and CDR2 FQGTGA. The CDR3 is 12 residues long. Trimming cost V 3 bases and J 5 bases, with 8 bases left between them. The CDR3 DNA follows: TGTGCCAGCAGCTTTTCGTGGGACGAGCAGTACTTC. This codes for CASSFSWDEQYF.

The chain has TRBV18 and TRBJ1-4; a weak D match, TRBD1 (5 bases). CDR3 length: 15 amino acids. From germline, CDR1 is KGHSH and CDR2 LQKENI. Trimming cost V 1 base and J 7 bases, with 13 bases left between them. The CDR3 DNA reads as TGTGCCAGCTCACCACGCGCACGGGGGTTTGAAAAACTGTTTTTT. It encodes CASSPRARGFEKLFF.

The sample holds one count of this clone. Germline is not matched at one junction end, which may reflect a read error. CDR3 coding DNA: TGTGCCAGCAGACCATCCGGGACAGGCCCGTTGGTCTTC. Amino acid sequence: CASRPSGTGPLVF. The V and J genes are TRBV28 and TRBJ2-1; TRBD1 matches at 8 bases. This CDR3 is 13 amino acids long. The germline V gene encodes CDR1 MDHEN and CDR2 SYDVKM. Combining the CDR3 with reference TRBV28 and TRBJ2-1 gives the whole variable domain DVKVTQSSRYLVKRTGEKVFLECVQDMDHENMFWYRQDPGLGLRLIYFSYDVKMKEKGDIPEGYSVSREKKERFSLILESASTNQTSMYLCASRPSGTGPLVFGPGTRLTVL.

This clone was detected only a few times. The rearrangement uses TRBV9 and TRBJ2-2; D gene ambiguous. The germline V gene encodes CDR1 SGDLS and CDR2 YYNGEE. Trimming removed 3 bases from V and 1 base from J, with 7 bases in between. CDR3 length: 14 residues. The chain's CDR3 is CASSERLNTGELFF. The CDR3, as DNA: TGTGCCAGCAGCGAAAGACTGAACACCGGGGAGCTGTTTTTT.

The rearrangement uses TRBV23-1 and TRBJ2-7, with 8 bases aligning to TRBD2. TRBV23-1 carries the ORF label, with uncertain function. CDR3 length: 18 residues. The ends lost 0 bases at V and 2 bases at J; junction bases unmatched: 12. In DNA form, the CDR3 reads TGCGCCAGCAGTCAATCTTTCCCGCTAGCGGGCCGACCCTACGAGCAGTACTTC. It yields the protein CASSQSFPLAGRPYEQYF.

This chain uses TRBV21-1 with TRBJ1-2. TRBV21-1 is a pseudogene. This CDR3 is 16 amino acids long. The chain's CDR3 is CASSKSTSLANYGYTF. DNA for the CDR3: TGTGCCAGCAGCAAAAGCACCAGTTTGGCAAACTATGGCTACACCTTC.

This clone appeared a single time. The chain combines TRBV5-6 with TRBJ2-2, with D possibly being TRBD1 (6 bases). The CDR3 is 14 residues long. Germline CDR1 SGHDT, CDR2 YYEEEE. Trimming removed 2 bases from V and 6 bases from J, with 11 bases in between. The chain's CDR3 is CASSLPTGPGELFF. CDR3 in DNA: TGTGCCAGCAGCTTACCGACAGGTCCCGGGGAGCTGTTTTTT.

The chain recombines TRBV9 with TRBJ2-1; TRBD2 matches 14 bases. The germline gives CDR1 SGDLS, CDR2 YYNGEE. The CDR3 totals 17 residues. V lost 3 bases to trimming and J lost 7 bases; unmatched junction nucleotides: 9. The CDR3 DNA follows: TGTGCCAGCAGCGATCATTCCGGGACTAGCGGGAGTAATGAGCAGTTCTTC. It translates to CASSDHSGTSGSNEQFF.

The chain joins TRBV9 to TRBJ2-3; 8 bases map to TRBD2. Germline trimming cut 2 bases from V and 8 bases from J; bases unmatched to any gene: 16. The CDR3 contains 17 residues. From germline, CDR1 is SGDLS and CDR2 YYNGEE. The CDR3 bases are TGTGCCAGCAGCGTTCGTAGCGGGATGGGAGCCATTGTTACGCAGTATTTT. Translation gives CASSVRSGMGAIVTQYF.

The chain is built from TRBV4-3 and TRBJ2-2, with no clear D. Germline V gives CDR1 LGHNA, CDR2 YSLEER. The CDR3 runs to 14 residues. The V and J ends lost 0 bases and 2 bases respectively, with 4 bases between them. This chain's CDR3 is CASSQEDNTGELFF. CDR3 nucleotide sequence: TGCGCCAGCAGCCAAGAGGATAACACCGGGGAGCTGTTTTTT.